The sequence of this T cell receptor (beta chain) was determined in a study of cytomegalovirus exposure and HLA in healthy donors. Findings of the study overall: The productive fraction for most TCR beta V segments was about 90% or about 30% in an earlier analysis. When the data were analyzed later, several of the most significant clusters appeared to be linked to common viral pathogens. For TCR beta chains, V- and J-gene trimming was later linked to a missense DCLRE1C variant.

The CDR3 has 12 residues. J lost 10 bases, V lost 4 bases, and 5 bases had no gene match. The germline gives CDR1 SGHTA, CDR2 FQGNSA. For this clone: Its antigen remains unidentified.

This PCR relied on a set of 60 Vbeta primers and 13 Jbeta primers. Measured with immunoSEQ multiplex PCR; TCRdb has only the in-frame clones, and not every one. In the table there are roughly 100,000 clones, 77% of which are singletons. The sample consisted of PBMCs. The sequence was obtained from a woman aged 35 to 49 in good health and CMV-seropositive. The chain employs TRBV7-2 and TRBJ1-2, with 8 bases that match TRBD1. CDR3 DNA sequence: TGTGCCAGCAGCTCCCTGACAGGGGACTACACCTTC. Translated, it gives CASSSLTGDYTF.